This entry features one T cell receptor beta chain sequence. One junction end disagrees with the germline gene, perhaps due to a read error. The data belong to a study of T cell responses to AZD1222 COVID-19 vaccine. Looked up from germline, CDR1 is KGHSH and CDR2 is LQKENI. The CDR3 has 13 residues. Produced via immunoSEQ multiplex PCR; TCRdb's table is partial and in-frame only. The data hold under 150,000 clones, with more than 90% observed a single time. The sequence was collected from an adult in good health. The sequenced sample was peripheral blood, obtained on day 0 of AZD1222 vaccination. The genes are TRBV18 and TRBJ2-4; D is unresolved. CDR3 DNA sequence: TGTGCCAGCTCACCTACAGCCACAAACATTCAGTACTTC. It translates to CASSPTATNIQYF. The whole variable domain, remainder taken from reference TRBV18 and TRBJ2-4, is NAGVMQNPRHLVRRRGQEARLRCSPMKGHSHVYWYRQLPEEGLKFMVYLQKENIIDESGMPKERFSAEFPKEGPSILRIQQVVRGDSAAYFCASSPTATNIQYFGAGTRLSVL.